This entry is about one T cell receptor beta chain. Its target is not known. This record belongs to a study of T-cell memory formation after mild COVID-19. Study conclusions and caveats: Clones that contracted from day 15 to 85 were balanced CD4/CD8, while later expanders leaned CD4+.

TCRdb processed the 5' RACE reads anew with MiXCR; each CDR3 protein has one entry. The sample yields over 120,000 distinct CDR3 sequences, around 27% seen once. Germline lookup yields CDR1 SGHVS and CDR2 FNYEAQ. The CDR3 totals 18 residues. V was shortened by 0 bases and J by 3 bases, with 18 bases between the two germline ends. The chain is built from TRBV7-6 and TRBJ2-1; a weak D match, TRBD2 (5 bases). The sequence came from an adult woman who had mild COVID-19 (a few samples of this study predate the infection). Cell type and time point are not known. The sample consisted of PBMCs or a T cell subset sorted from them (not recorded which). CDR3 region: CASSLARAGGVNYNEQFF. Here the CDR3 DNA reads TGTGCCAGCAGCTTAGCGCGGGCCGGTGGGGTAAACTACAATGAGCAGTTCTTC. Supplemented by reference TRBV7-6 and TRBJ2-1, the full variable domain reads GAGVSQSPRYKVTKRGQDVALRCDPISGHVSLYWYRQALGQGPEFLTYFNYEAQQDKSGLPNDRFSAERPEGSISTLTIQRTEQRDSAMYRCASSLARAGGVNYNEQFFGPGTRLTVL.